These 11 T cell receptor beta chains were all obtained from the same sample, sequenced in a study of cytomegalovirus exposure and HLA in healthy donors. Researchers ran the PCR with 60 Vbeta and 13 Jbeta primers. Only in-frame clones appear in the TCRdb table, and some are missing; sequencing was by immunoSEQ multiplex PCR. This repertoire shows about 130,000 clones, under 10% found once; its top ten account for over 6.5%. The sequencing input was PBMCs. The receptors stem from a middle-aged woman in good health and CMV-seropositive.

The rearrangement uses TRBV11-2 and TRBJ1-2; possibly TRBD1 for D (6 bases). The germline V and J ends were trimmed by 6 bases and 5 bases, with 13 bases remaining between them. CDR1 and CDR2 (germline): SGHAT, FQNNGV. The CDR3 totals 13 residues. The DNA for the CDR3 is TGTGCCAGCAGATCCAGGACAGTTTATGGCTACACCTTC. Its protein is CASRSRTVYGYTF.

The chain links TRBV4-2 to TRBJ2-3; D is possibly TRBD1 (6 bases). CDR3 length: 16 amino acids. Germline V CDR1 and CDR2: LGHNA, YNFKEQ. The V end lost 2 bases, the J end lost 4 bases, and 16 bases lay between the germline ends. In DNA, the CDR3 is TGTGCCAGCAGCCAATGGGGGCCCTCCCAGGCAGATACGCAGTATTTT. This gives the protein CASSQWGPSQADTQYF.

In its sample, this clone was seen a few times. The chain uses TRBV5-1 and TRBJ1-1; tentative D call: TRBD1 (5 bases). The CDR3 contains 15 residues. Trimming stripped 1 base from V and 0 bases from J, with 10 bases between. Germline CDR1 SGHRS, CDR2 YFSETQ. CDR3 in amino acids: CASSLRAGMNTEAFF. In DNA, the CDR3 is TGCGCCAGCAGCTTGAGGGCAGGGATGAACACTGAAGCTTTCTTT.

This clone was seen only a few times. As DNA, the CDR3 is TGTGCCAGCAGCTTGGGCCAGGGGACGAGTATATCACCCCTCCACTTT. Protein product: CASSLGQGTSISPLHF. The chain combines TRBV5-4 with TRBJ1-6, with a weak D call TRBD1 (6 bases). The germline V gene has CDR1 SGHNT and CDR2 YYREEE (reference sequence). V lost 0 bases, J lost 10 bases, and 17 bases lay in between. The CDR3 loop spans 16 amino acids. Complete variable domain (other parts from reference TRBV5-4 and TRBJ1-6): ETGVTQSPTHLIKTRGQQVTLRCSSQSGHNTVSWYQQALGQGPQFIFQYYREEENGRGNFPPRFSGLQFPNYSSELNVNALELDDSALYLCASSLGQGTSISPLHFGNGTRLTVT.

The chain recombines TRBV6-6 with TRBJ1-1; D gene uncertain. Germline loops: CDR1 MNHNY, CDR2 SVGAGI (reference sequence). This CDR3 is built from 14 residues. Between the trimmed V and J ends, which lost 5 bases and 4 bases, there was a span of 14 bases. The CDR3 nucleotides are TGTGCCAGCAGTCGGCGGGCACCGACCACTGAAGCTTTCTTT. Protein: CASSRRAPTTEAFF.

This clone appeared a few times. The chain joins TRBV6-6 to TRBJ1-1; D ambiguous. The germline gives CDR1 MNHNY, CDR2 SVGAGI (reference sequence). Trimming removed 7 bases from V and 5 bases from J, with 17 bases in between. This CDR3 is built from 14 residues. DNA of the CDR3: TGTGCCAGCACCCCAGCGGGCGGAGGGACTGAAGCTTTCTTT. Translating it yields CASTPAGGGTEAFF.

V and J are TRBV5-1 and TRBJ2-5; 7 nucleotides line up with TRBD1. The CDR3 sequence is 15 residues long. Germline CDR1 SGHRS, CDR2 YFSETQ. After removal of 2 bases from V and 2 bases from J, the junction contained 6 bases not matched to a gene. The CDR3 nucleotides read TGCGCCAGCAGCTTACAGGGGAACCCACAAGAGACCCAGTACTTC. This translates into CASSLQGNPQETQYF.

The genes are TRBV2 and TRBJ2-1; D ambiguous. CDR3 length: 18 residues. Trimming pared 4 bases from V and 0 bases from J, leaving 19 bases between. Germline CDR1 reads SNHLY; CDR2 reads FYNNEI. CDR3 bases: TGTGCCAGCAGTGGGTATCAGGCCTCTTTGAGCTCCTACAATGAGCAGTTCTTC. Amino acids: CASSGYQASLSSYNEQFF.

CDR3 nucleotides: TGTGCCAGCACGTCAAGCCTCCCACCCCTCCACTTT. It translates to CASTSSLPPLHF. The V call is TRBV6-1, the J call TRBJ1-6, with D uncertain. The V end was cut by 7 bases, the J end by 11 bases, with 12 bases between. Germline values: CDR1 MNHNS, CDR2 SASEGT. This CDR3 comprises 12 residues.

This clone came up a few times. This chain uses TRBV7-2 with TRBJ1-4; D is possibly TRBD1 (5 bases). There are 15 residues in the CDR3. The V and J ends lost 5 bases and 0 bases respectively, with 10 bases between them. Looked up from germline, CDR1 is SGHTA and CDR2 is FQGNSA. The DNA of the CDR3 is TGTGCCAGCAGCGTAGACAGAGCAACTAATGAAAAACTGTTTTTT. This sequence encodes CASSVDRATNEKLFF.

This chain connects TRBV5-6 to TRBJ2-5, with 14 bases matching TRBD2. CDR1 is SGHDT and CDR2 is YYEEEE in the germline V gene. The CDR3 covers 17 residues. Trimming cost V 1 base and J 1 base; bases outside gene matches: 3. The CDR3 DNA reads TGTGCCAGCAGCTTGCGGACTAGCGGGGGGCCCCAAGAGACCCAGTACTTC. Its translation is CASSLRTSGGPQETQYF.